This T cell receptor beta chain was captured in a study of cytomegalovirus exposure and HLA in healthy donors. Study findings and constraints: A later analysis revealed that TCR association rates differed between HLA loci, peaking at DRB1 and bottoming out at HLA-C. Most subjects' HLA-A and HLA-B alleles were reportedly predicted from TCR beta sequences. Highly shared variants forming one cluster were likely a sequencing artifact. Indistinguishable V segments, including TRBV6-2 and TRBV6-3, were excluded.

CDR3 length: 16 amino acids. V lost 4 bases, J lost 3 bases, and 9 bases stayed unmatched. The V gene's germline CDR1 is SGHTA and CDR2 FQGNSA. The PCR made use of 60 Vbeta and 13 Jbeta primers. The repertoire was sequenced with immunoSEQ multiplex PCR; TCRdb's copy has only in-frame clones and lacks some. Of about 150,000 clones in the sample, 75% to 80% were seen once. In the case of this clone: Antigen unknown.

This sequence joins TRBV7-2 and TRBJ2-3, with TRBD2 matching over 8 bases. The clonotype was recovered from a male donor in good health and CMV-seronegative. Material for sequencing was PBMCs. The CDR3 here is CASSSRPGLGTDTQYF. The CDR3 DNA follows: TGTGCCAGCAGCTCAAGACCGGGACTAGGAACAGATACGCAGTATTTT.